The present T cell receptor beta chain was sequenced within a study of T cell clusters in autoimmune cytopenias. TRB was amplified by touch-down multiplex PCR, primer pools A and B combined. One entry per CDR3 protein, without DNA, is what TCRdb gives after re-calling the multiplex PCR reads. The sample yields 9,000 to 13,000 distinct CDR3 sequences, of which the top ten take up about 33%. This CDR3 is built from 15 residues. TRB amplification used approximately 250 ng of peripheral blood genomic DNA. Another study also made use of these data, one on T cell repertoires in aging, cancer and after chemotherapy.

This clonotype originated in a human donor in good health. J is TRBJ1-5 and V is TRBV12-3 or TRBV12-4; TCRdb names TRBD1, which stays unverified in the absence of DNA. The sequenced material came from peripheral blood. CDR3 sequence reads: CASRGPGGGNQPQHF.